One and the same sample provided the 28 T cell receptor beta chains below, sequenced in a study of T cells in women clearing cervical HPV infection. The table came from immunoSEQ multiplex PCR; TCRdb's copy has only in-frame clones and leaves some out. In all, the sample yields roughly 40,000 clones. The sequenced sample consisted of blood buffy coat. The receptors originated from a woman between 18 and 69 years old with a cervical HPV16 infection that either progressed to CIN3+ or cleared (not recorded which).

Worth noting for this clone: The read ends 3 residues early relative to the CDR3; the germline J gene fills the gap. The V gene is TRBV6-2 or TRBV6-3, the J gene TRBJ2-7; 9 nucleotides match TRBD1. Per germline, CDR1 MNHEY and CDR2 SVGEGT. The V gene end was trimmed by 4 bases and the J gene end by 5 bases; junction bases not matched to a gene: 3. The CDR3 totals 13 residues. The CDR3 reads CASSSDRGHEQYF. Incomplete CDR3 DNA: TGTGCCAGCAGTTCGGACAGGGGCCACGAG.

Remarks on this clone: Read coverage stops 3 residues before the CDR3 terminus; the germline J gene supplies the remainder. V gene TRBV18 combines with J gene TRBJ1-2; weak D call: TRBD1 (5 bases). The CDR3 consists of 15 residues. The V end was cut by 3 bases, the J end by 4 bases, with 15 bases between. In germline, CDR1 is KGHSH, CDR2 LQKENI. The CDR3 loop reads CASSPTDQGAYGYTF. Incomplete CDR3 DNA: TGTGCCAGCTCACCCACGGATCAAGGGGCCTATGGC.

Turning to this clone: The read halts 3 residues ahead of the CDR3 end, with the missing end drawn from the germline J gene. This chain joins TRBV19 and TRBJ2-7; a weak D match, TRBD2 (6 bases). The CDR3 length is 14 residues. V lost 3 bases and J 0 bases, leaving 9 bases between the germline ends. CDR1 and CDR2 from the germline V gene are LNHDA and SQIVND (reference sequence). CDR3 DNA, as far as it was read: TGTGCCAGTAGTATTGCGGGGAGCTCCTACGAG. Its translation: CASSIAGSSYE. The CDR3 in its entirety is CASSIAGSSYEQYF. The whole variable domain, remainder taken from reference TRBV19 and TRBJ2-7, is DGGITQSPKYLFRKEGQNVTLSCEQNLNHDAMYWYRQDPGQGLRLIYYSQIVNDFQKGDIAEGYSVSREKKESFPLTVTSAQKNPTAFYLCASSIAGSSYEQYFGPGTRLTVT.

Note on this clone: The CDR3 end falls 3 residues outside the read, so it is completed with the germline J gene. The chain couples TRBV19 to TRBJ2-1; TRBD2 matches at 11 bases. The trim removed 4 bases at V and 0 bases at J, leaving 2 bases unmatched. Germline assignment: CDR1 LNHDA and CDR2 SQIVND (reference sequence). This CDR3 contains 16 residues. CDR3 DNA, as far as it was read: TGTGCCAGTAGTACCGGGACTAGCGGCTCCTACAATGAG. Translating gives CASSTGTSGSYNE. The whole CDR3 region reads CASSTGTSGSYNEQFF.

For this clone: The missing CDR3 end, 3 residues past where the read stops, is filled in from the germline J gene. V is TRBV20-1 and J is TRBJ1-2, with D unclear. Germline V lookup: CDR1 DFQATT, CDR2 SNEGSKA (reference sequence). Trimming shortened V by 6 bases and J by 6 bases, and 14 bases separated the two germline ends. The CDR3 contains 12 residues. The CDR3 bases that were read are TGCAGTGCCCCCCCCGGGTATCATGGC. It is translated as CSAPPGYHG. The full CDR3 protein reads CSAPPGYHGYTF.

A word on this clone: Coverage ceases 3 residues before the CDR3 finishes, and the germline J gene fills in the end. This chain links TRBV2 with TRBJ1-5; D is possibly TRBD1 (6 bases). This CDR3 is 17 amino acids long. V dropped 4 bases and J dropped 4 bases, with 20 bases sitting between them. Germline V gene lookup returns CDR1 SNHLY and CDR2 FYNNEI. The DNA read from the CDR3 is TGTGCCAGCAGTGTACCCCCAGGGGCAGGTCGGAATCAGCCC. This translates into CASSVPPGAGRNQP. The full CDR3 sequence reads CASSVPPGAGRNQPQHF.

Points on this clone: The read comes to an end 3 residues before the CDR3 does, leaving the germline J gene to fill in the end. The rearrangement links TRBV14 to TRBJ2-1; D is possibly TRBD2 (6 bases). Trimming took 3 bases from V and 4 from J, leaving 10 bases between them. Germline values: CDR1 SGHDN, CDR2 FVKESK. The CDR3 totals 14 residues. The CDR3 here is CASSHLAVYNEQFF. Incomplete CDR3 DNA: TGTGCCAGCAGCCACTTAGCGGTATACAATGAG.

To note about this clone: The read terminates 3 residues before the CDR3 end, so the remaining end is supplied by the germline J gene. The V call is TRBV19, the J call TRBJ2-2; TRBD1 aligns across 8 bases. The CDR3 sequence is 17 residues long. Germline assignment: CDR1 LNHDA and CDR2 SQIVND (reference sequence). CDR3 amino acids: CASSKDRVSIGANVLFF. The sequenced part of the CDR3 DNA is TGTGCCAGTAGTAAGGACAGGGTTTCGATTGGGGCCAACGTG.

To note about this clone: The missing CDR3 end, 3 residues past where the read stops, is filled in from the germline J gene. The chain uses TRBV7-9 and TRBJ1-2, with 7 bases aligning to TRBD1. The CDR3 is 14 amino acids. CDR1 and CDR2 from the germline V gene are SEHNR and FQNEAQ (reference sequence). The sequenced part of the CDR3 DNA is TGTGCCAGCAGCTCCCCGACAGGGCCAGATACC. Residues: CASSSPTGPDT. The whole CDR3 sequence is CASSSPTGPDTYTF.

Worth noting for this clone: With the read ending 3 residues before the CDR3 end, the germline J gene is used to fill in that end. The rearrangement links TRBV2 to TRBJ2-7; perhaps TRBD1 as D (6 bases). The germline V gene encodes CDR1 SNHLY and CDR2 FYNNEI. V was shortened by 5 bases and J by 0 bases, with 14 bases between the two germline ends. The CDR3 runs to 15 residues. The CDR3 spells CASSSQGLGSYEQYF. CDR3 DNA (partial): TGTGCCAGCAGTTCCCAGGGGTTAGGCTCCTACGAG. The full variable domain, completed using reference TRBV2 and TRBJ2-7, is EPEVTQTPSHQVTQMGQEVILRCVPISNHLYFYWYRQILGQKVEFLVSFYNNEISEKSEIFDDQFSVERPDGSNFTLKIRSTKLEDSAMYFCASSSQGLGSYEQYFGPGTRLTVT.

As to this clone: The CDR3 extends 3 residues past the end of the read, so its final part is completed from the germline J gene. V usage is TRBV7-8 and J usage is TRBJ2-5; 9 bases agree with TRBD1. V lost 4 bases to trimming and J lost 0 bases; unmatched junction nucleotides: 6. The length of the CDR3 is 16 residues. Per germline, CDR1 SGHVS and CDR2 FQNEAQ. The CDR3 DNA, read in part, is TGTGCCAGCAGCTCGGGACAGGGTTTGTACCAAGAGACC. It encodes CASSSGQGLYQET. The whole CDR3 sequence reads CASSSGQGLYQETQYF.

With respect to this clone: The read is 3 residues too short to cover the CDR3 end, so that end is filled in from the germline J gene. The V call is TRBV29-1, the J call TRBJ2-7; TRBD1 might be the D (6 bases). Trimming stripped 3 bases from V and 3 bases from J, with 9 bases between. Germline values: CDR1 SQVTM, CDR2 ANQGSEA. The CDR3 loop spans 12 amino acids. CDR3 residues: CSVEVQGYEQYF. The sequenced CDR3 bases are TGCAGCGTTGAGGTACAGGGCTACGAG.

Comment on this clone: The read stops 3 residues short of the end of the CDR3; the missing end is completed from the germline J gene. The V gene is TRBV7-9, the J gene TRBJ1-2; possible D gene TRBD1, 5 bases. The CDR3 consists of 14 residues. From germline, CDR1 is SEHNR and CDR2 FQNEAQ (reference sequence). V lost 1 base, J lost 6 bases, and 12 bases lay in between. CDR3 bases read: TGTGCCAGCAGCTTAGTTGAGGGGCCAAATGGC. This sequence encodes CASSLVEGPNG. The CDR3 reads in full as CASSLVEGPNGYTF.

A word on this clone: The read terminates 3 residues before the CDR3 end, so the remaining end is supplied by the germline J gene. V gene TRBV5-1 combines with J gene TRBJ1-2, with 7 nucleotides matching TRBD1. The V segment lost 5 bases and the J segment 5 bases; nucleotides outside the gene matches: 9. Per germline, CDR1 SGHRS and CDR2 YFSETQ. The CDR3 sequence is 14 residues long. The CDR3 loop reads CASSQTGTAYGYTF. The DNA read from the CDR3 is TGCGCCAGCAGTCAGACCGGGACAGCTTATGGC.

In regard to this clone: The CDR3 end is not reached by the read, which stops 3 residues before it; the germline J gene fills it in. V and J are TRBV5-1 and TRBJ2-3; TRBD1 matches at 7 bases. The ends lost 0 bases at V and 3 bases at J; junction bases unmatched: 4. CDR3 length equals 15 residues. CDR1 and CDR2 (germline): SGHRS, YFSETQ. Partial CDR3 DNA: TGCGCCAGCAGCTTGGAGGACAGGTTAACAGATACG. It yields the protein CASSLEDRLTDT. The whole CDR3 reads CASSLEDRLTDTQYF.

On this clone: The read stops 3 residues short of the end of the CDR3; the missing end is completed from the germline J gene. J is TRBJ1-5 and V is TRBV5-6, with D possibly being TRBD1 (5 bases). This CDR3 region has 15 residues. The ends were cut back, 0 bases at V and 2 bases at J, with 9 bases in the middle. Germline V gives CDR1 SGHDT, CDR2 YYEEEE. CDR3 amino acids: CASSLGGAGNQPQHF. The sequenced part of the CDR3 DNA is TGTGCCAGCAGCTTGGGAGGGGCAGGCAATCAGCCC.

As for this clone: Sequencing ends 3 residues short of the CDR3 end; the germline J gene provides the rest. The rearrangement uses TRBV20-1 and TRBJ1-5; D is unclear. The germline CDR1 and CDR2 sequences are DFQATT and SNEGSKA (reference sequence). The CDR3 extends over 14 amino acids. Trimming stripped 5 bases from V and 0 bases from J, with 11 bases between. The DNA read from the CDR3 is TGCAGTGCTCGGGGAGGAAATAGCAATCAGCCC. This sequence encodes CSARGGNSNQP. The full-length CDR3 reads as CSARGGNSNQPQHF.

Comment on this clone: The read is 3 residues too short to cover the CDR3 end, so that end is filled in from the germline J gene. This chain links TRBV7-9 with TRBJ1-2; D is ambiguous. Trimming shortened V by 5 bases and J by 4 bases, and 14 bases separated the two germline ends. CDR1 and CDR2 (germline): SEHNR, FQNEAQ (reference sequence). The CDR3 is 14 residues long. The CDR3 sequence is CASSDGTVGYGYTF. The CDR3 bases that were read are TGTGCCAGCAGCGACGGTACAGTCGGCTATGGC.

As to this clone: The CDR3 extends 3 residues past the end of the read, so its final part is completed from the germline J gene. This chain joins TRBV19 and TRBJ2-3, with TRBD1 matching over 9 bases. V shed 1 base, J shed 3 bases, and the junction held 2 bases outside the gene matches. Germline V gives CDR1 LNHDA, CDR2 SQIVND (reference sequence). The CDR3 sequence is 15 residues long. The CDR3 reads CASSIGGTGTDTQYF. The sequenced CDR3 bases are TGTGCCAGTAGTATAGGTGGGACAGGGACAGATACG.

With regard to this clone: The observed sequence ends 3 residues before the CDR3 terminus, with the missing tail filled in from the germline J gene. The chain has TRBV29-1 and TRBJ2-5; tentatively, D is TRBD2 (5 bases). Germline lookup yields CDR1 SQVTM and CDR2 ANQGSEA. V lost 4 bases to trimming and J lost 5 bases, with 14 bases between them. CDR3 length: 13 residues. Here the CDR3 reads CSVGWERGETQYF. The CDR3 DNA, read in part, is TGCAGCGTTGGGTGGGAACGCGGGGAGACC.

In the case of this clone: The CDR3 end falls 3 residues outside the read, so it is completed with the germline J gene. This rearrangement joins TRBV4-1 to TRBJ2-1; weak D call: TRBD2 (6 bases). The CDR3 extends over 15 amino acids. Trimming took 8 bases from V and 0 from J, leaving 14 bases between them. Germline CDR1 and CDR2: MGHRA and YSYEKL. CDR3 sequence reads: CASGGKRNSYNEQFF. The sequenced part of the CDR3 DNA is TGCGCCAGCGGGGGGAAGAGGAACTCCTACAATGAG.

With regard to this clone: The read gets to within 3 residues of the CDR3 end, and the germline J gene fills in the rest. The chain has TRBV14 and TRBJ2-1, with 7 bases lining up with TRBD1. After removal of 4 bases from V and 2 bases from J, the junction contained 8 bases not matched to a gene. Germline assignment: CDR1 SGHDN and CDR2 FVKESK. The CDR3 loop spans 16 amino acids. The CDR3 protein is CASSPRQGDPYNEQFF. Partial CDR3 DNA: TGTGCCAGCAGCCCCCGGCAGGGGGACCCCTACAATGAG.

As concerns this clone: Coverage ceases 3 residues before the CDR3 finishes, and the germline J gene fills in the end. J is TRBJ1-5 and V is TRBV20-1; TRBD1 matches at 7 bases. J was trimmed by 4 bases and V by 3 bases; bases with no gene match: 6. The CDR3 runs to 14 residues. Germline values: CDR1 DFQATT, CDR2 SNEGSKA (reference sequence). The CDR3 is CSASSGQDNQPQHF. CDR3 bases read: TGCAGTGCTAGCTCCGGACAGGATAATCAGCCC.

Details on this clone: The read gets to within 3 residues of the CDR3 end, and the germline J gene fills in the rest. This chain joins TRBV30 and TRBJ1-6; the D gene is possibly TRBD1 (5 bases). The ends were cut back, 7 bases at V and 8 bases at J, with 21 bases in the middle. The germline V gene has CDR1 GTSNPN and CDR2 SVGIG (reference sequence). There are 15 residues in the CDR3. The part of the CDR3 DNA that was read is TGTGCCTTGCTCGCGGACACCCTTTTATATTCACCC. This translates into CALLADTLLYSP. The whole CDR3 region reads CALLADTLLYSPLHF. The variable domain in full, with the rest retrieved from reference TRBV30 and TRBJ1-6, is SQTIHQWPATLVQPVGSPLSLECTVEGTSNPNLYWYRQAAGRGLQLLFYSVGIGQISSEVPQNLSASRPQDRQFILSSKKLLLSDSGFYLCALLADTLLYSPLHFGNGTRLTVT.

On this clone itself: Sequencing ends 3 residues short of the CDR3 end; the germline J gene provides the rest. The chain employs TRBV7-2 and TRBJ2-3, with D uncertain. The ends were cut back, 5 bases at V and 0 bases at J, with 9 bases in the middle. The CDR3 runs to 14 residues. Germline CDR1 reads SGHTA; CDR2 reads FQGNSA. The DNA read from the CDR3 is TGTGCCAGCAGCCCACAGAGTAGCACAGATACG. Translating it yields CASSPQSSTDT. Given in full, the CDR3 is CASSPQSSTDTQYF.

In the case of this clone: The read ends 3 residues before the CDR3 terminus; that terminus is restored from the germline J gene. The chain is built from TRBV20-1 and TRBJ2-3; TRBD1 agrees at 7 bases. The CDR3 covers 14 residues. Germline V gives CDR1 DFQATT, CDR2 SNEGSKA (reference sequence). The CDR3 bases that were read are TGCAGTGCTACGGACAGGAGTAGTCGCGGAACG. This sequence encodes CSATDRSSRGT. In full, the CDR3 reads CSATDRSSRGTQYF.

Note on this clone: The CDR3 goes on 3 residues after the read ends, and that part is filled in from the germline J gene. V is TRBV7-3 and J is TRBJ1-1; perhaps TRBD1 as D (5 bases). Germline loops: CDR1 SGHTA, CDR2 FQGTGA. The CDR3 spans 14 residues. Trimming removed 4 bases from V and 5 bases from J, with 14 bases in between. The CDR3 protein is CASSSVGGGTEAFF. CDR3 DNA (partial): TGTGCCAGCAGCTCTGTCGGGGGAGGGACTGAA.

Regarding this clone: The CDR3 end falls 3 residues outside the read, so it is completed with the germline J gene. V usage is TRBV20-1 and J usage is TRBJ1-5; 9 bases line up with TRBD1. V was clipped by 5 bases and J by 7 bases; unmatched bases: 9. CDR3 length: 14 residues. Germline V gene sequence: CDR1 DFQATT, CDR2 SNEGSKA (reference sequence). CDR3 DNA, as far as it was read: TGCAGTGCTGGAGGACAGGGGTTCGGGCAGCCC. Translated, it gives CSAGGQGFGQP. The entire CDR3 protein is CSAGGQGFGQPQHF.